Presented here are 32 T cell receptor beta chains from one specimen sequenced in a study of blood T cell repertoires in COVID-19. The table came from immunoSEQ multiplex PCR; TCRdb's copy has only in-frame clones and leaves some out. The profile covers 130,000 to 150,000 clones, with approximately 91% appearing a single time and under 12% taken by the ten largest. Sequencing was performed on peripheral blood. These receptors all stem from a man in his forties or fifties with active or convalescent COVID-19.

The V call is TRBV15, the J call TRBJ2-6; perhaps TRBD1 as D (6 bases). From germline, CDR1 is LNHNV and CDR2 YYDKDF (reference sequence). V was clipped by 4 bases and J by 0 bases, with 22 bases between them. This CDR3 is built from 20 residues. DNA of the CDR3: TGTGCCACCAGCAAAGGGGGACGGTCTAATTCATTCTCTGGGGCCAACGTCCTGACTTTC. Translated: CATSKGGRSNSFSGANVLTF.

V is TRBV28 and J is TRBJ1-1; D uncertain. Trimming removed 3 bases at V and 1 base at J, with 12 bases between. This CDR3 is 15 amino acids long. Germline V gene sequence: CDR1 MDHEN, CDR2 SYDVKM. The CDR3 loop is CASSFPTTGNTEAFF. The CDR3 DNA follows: TGTGCCAGCAGTTTCCCTACTACGGGGAACACTGAAGCTTTCTTT.

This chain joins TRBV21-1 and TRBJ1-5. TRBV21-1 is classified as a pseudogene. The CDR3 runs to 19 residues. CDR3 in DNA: TGTGCCAGCAGCAAAGATCCCAGAATCCATACTATTAGCAATCAGCCCCAGCATTTT. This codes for CASSKDPRIHTISNQPQHF.

The CDR3 DNA is TGTGCCAGCAGCCTTAGTCCGTTAGCGGAGACCCAGTACTTC. Protein product: CASSLSPLAETQYF. The rearrangement uses TRBV9 and TRBJ2-5, with a weak D call TRBD2 (5 bases). Germline V gene sequence: CDR1 SGDLS, CDR2 YYNGEE. The CDR3 loop spans 14 amino acids. V was trimmed by 4 bases and J by 5 bases, leaving 15 bases between them. The whole variable domain, filled in from reference TRBV9 and TRBJ2-5, reads DSGVTQTPKHLITATGQRVTLRCSPRSGDLSVYWYQQSLDQGLQFLIQYYNGEERAKGNILERFSAQQFPDLHSELNLSSLELGDSALYFCASSLSPLAETQYFGPGTRLLVL.

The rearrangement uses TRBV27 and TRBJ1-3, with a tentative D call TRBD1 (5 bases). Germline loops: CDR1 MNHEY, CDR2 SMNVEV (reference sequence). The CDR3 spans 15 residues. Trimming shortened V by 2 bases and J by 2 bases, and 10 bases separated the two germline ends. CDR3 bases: TGTGCCAGCAGTTTAGCTAAGGGGACTGGAAACACCATATATTTT. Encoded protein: CASSLAKGTGNTIYF.

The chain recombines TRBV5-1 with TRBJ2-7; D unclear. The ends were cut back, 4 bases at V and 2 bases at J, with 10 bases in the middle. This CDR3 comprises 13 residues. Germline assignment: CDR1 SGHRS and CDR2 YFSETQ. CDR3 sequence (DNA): TGCGCCAGCAGCCCCGGGTCCCCCTACGAGCAGTACTTC. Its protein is CASSPGSPYEQYF.

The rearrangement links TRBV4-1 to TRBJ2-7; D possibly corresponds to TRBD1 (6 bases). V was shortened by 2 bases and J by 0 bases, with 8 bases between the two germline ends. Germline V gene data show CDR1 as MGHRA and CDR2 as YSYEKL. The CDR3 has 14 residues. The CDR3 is CASSQRDTSYEQYF. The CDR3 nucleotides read TGCGCCAGCAGCCAACGGGACACCTCCTACGAGCAGTACTTC.

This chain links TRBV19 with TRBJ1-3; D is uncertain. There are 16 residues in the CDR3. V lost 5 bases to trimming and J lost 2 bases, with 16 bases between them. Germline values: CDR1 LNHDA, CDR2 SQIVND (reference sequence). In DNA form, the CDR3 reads TGTGCCAGTAGTCCCGAACGGGTTAACGCTGGAAACACCATATATTTT. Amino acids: CASSPERVNAGNTIYF.

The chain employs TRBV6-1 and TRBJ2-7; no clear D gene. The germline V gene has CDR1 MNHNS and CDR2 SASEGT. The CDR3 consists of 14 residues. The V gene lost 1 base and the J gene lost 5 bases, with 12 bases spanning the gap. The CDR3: CASSEGVPRDEQYF. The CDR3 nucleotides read TGTGCCAGCAGTGAAGGAGTACCTCGGGACGAGCAGTACTTC.

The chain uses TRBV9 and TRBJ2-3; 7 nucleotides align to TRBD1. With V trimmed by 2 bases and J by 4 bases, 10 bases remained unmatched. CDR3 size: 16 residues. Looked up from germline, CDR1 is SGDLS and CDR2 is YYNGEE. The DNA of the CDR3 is TGTGCCAGCAGCGTGAGGGGGAAGGGGGCGGCAGATACGCAGTATTTT. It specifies CASSVRGKGAADTQYF.

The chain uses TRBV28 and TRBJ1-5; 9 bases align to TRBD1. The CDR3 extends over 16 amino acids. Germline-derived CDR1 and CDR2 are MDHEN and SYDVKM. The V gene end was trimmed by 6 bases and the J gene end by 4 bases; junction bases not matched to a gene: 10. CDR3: CASSLTLGTGNQPQHF. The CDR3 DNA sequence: TGTGCCAGCAGCTTGACCCTCGGGACAGGGAATCAGCCCCAGCATTTT.

CDR3 sequence: CAISFGGGGSYEQYF. The CDR3 nucleotides are TGTGCCATCAGCTTCGGCGGGGGTGGCTCCTACGAGCAGTACTTC. The V call is TRBV10-3, the J call TRBJ2-7; 7 nucleotides agree with TRBD2. Looked up from germline, CDR1 is ENHRY and CDR2 is SYGVKD. CDR3 length: 15 residues. Losses at the gene ends were 6 bases for V and 0 bases for J; bases not matched to a gene: 8.

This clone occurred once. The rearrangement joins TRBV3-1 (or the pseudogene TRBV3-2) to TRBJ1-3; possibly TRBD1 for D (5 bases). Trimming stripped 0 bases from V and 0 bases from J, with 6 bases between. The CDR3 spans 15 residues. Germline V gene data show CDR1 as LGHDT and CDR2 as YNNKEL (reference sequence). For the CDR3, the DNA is TGTGCCAGCAGCCAAGAGGGGGGCTCTGGAAACACCATATATTTT. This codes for CASSQEGGSGNTIYF.

The DNA of the CDR3 is TGTGCCAGCAGTCCGACAGGGATGAATGAAAAACTGTTTTTT. The encoded protein is CASSPTGMNEKLFF. This sequence joins TRBV27 and TRBJ1-4, with 7 bases matching TRBD1. V trimming: 5 bases; J trimming: 5 bases; junction bases outside the gene matches: 5. Germline V gives CDR1 MNHEY, CDR2 SMNVEV (reference sequence). The CDR3 spans 14 residues.

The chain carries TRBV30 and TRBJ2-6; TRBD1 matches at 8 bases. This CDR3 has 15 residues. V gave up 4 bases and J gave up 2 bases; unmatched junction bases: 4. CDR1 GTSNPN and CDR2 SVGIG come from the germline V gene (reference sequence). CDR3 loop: CAWMDRATGANVLTF. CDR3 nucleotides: TGTGCCTGGATGGACAGGGCGACTGGGGCCAACGTCCTGACTTTC.

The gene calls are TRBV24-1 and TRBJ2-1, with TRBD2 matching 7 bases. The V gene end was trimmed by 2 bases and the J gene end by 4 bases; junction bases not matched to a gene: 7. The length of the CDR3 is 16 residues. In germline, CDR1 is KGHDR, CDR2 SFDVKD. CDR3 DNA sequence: TGTGCCACCAGTGATTCTGGGTGGGGGGGATACAATGAGCAGTTCTTC. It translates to CATSDSGWGGYNEQFF.

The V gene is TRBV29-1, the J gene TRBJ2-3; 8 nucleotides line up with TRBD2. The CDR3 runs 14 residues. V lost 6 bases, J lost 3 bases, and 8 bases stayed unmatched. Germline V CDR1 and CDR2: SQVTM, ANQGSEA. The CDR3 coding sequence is TGCAGCGTGCCCGGGGGGGGAAGGACAGATACGCAGTATTTT. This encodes CSVPGGGRTDTQYF.

CDR3 coding DNA: TGTGCCAGCAGCTCGGGCGGGGCCCGCATCGGAAAACTGTTTTTT. This gives the protein CASSSGGARIGKLFF. V gene TRBV5-6 combines with J gene TRBJ1-4; a possible D gene is TRBD1 (5 bases). This CDR3 has 15 amino acids. V was clipped by 3 bases and J by 10 bases, with 19 bases between them. Germline values: CDR1 SGHDT, CDR2 YYEEEE. Full variable domain (outside the CDR3, taken from reference TRBV5-6 and TRBJ1-4): DAGVTQSPTHLIKTRGQQVTLRCSPKSGHDTVSWYQQALGQGPQFIFQYYEEEERQRGNFPDRFSGHQFPNYSSELNVNALLLGDSALYLCASSSGGARIGKLFFGSGTQLSVL.

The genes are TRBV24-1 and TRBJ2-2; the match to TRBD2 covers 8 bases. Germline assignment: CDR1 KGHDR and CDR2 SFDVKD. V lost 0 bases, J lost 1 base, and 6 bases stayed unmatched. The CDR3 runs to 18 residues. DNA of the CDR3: TGTGCCACCAGTGATTTGCGGGGGGGACGGATGAACACCGGGGAGCTGTTTTTT. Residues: CATSDLRGGRMNTGELFF.

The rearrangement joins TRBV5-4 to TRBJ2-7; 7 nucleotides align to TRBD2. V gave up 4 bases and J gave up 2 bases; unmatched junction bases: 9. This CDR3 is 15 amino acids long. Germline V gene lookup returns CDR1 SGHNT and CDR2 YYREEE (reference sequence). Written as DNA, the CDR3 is TGTGCCAGCAGCGGCGTAGCGGGTACACCCTACGAGCAGTACTTC. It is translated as CASSGVAGTPYEQYF.

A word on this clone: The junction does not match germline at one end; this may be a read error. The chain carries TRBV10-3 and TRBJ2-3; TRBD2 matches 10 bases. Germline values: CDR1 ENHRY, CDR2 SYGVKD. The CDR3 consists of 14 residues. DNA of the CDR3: TGTGCCATCAGTGAGTCGGGGGGAGCGGGAGGGCCCGAGTTT. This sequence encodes CAISESGGAGGPEF.

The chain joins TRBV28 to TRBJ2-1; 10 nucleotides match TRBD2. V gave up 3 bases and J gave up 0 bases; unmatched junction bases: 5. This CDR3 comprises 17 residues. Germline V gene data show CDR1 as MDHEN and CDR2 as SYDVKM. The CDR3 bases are TGTGCCAGCAGTTTTAGCGGGAGGACCTACTCCTACAATGAGCAGTTCTTC. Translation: CASSFSGRTYSYNEQFF.

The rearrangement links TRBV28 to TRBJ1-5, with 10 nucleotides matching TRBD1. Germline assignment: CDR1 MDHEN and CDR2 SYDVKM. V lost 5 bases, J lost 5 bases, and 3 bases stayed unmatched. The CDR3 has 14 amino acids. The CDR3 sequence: CASSDRGRDQPQHF. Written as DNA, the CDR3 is TGTGCCAGCAGTGACAGGGGGCGGGATCAGCCCCAGCATTTT.

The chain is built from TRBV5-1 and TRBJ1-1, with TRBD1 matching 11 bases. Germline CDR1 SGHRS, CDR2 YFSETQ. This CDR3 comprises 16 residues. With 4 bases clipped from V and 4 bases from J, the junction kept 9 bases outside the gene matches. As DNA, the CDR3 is TGCGCCAGCAGCAACGGGGACAGGGGGGTGGGCACTGAAGCTTTCTTT. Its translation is CASSNGDRGVGTEAFF.

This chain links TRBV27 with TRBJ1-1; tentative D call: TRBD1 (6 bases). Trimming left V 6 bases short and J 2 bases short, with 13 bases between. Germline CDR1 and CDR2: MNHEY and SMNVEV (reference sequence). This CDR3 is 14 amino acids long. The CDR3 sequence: CASRVTGINTEAFF. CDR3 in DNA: TGTGCCAGCAGAGTCACAGGGATCAACACTGAAGCTTTCTTT.

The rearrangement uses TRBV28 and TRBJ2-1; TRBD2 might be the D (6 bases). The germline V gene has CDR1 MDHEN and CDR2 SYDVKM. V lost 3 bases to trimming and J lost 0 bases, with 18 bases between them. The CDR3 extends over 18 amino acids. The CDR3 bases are TGTGCCAGCAGTTTTAGAGGGGCGGGGCAGAGCTCCTACAATGAGCAGTTCTTC. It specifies CASSFRGAGQSSYNEQFF.

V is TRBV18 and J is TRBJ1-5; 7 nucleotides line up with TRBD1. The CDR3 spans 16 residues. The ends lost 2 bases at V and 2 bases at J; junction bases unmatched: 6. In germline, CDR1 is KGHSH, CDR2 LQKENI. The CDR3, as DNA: TGTGCCAGCTCACCATCTAGCGACAGGGGCAATCAGCCCCAGCATTTT. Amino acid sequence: CASSPSSDRGNQPQHF.

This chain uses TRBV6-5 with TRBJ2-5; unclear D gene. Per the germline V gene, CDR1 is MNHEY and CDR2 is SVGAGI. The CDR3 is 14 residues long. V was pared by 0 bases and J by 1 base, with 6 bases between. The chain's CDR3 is CASSYSSSQETQYF. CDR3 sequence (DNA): TGTGCCAGCAGTTACTCATCCAGCCAAGAGACCCAGTACTTC.

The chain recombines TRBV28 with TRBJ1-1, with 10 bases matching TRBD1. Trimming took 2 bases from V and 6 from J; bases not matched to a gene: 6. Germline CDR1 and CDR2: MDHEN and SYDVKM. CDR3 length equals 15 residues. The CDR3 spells CASSLAGTGVAEAFF. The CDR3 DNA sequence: TGTGCCAGCAGTTTAGCCGGGACAGGGGTGGCTGAAGCTTTCTTT.

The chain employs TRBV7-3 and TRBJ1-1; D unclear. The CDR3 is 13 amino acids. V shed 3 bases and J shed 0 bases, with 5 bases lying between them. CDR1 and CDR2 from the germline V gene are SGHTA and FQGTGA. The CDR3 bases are TGTGCCAGCAGCTTCTCCCTGAACACTGAAGCTTTCTTT. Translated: CASSFSLNTEAFF.

The CDR3 protein is CASSIRQKSNQPQHF. CDR3 DNA sequence: TGTGCCAGCAGTATAAGACAGAAAAGCAATCAGCCCCAGCATTTT. The rearrangement uses TRBV28 and TRBJ1-5; D is perhaps TRBD1 (5 bases). Germline-derived CDR1 and CDR2 are MDHEN and SYDVKM. Trimming took 5 bases from V and 1 from J, leaving 12 bases between them. The CDR3 covers 15 residues.

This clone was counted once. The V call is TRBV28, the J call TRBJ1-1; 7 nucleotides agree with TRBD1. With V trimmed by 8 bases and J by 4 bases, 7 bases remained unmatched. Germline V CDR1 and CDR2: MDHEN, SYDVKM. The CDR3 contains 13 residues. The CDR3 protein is CASSRGPGTEAFF. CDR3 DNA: TGTGCCAGCTCAAGGGGGCCAGGCACTGAAGCTTTCTTT.